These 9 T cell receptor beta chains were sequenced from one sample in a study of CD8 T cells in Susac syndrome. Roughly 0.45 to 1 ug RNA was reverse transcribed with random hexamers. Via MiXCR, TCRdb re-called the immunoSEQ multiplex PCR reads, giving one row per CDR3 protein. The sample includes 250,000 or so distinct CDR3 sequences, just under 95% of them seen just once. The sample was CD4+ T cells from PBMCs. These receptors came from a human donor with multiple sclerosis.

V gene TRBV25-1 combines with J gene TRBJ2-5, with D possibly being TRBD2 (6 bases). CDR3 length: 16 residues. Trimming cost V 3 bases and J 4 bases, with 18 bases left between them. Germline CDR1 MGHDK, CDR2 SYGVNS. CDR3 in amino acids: CASSDFISGRGETQYF. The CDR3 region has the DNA TGTGCCAGCAGTGATTTCATTAGCGGAAGGGGAGAGACCCAGTACTTC.

As DNA, the CDR3 is TGCAGCGTCGGGACAGCCCTCAATCAGCCCCAGCATTTT. Amino acids: CSVGTALNQPQHF. J is TRBJ1-5 and V is TRBV29-1; TRBD1 agrees at 7 bases. CDR1 is SQVTM, CDR2 ANQGSEA, per germline. This CDR3 is built from 13 residues. V was pared by 6 bases and J by 3 bases, with 5 bases of the junction left unmatched.

CDR3 sequence: CSARQLASSYEQYV. The CDR3 DNA sequence: TGCAGTGCTAGGCAACTAGCCAGCTCCTACGAGCAGTACGTC. The chain has TRBV20-1 and TRBJ2-7; a possible D gene is TRBD2 (6 bases). CDR1 and CDR2 from the germline V gene are DFQATT and SNEGSKA (reference sequence). V was trimmed by 3 bases and J by 0 bases, leaving 12 bases between them. The CDR3 runs to 14 residues.

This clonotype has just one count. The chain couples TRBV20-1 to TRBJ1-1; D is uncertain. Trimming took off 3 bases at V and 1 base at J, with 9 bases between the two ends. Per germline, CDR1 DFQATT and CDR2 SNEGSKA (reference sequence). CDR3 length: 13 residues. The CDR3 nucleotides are TGCAGTGCTAGCTCGGGAAAGAACACTGAAGCTTTCTTT. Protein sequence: CSASSGKNTEAFF.

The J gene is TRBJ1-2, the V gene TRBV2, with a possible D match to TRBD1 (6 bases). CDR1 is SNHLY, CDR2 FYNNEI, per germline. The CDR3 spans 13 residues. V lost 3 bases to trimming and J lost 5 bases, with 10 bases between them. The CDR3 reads CASSERGAYGYTF. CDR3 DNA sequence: TGTGCCAGCAGTGAGAGGGGGGCTTATGGCTACACCTTC. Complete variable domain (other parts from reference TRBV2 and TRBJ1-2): EPEVTQTPSHQVTQMGQEVILRCVPISNHLYFYWYRQILGQKVEFLVSFYNNEISEKSEIFDDQFSVERPDGSNFTLKIRSTKLEDSAMYFCASSERGAYGYTFGSGTRLTVV.

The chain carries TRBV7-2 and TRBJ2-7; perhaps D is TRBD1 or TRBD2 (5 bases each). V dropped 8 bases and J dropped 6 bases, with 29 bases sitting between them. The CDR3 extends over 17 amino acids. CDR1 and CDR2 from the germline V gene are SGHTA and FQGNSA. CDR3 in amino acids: CASPSGAQAQDLTEQYV. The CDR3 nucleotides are TGTGCCAGCCCCTCCGGGGCACAGGCGCAGGATTTGACCGAGCAGTACGTC.

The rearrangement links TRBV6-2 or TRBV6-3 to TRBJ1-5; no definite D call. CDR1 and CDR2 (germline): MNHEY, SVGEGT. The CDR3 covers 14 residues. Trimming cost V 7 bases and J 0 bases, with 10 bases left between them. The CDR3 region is CASTPTASNQPQHF. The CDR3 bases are TGTGCCAGCACCCCAACGGCTAGCAATCAGCCCCAGCATTTT.

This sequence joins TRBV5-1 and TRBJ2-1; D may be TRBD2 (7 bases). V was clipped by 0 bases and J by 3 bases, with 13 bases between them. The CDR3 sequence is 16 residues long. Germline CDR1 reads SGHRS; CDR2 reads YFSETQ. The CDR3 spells CASSLVGGGGYNEQFF. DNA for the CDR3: TGCGCCAGCAGCTTGGTCGGGGGAGGGGGCTACAATGAGCAGTTCTTC.

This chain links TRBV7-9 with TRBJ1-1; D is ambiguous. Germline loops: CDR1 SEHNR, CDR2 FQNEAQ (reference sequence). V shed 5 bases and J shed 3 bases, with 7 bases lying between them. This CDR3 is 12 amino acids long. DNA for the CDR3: TGTGCCAGCAGCGCCCGGGACACTGAAGCTTTCTTT. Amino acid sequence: CASSARDTEAFF.